This T cell receptor (beta chain) appears in the sequencing data of a study of cytomegalovirus exposure and HLA in healthy donors. To note about this clone: The antigen remains unidentified. The junction departs from germline at one end; a sequencing error may be responsible.

General study findings and limits: Among donors in an Asian-associated ancestry cluster, a later analysis reportedly found fewer N-insertions than the roughly 650-donor mean.

This CDR3 is 13 amino acids long. CDR1 and CDR2 (germline): SGHDT, YYEEEE. The PCR employed 60 Vbeta primers together with 13 Jbeta primers. Profiled with immunoSEQ multiplex PCR; TCRdb holds only in-frame clones, not every one. Its table records about 160,000 clones. The chain links TRBV5-6 to TRBJ2-1, with D tentatively TRBD2 (5 bases). Sequencing used PBMCs. The TCR was taken from a woman aged 55-70 years in good health and CMV-seronegative. In DNA form, the CDR3 reads TGTGTCAGCAGCCGGGGCTCCTACAATGAGCAGTTCTTC. It codes for CVSSRGSYNEQFF.